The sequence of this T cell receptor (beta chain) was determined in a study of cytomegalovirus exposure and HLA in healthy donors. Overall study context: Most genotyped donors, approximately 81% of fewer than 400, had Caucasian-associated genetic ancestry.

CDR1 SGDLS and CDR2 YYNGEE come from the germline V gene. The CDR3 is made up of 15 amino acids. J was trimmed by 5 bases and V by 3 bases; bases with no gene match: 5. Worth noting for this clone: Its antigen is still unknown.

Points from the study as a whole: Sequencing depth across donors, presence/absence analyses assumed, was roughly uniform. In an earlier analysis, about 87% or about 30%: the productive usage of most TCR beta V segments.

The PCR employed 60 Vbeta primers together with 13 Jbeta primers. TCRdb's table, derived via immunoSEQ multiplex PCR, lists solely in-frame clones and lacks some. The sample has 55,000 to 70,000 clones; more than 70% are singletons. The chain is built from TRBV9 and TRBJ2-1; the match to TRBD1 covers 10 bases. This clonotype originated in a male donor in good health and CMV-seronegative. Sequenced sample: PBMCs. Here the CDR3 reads CASSASGTGDNEQFF. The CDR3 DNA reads TGTGCCAGCAGCGCATCCGGGACAGGGGACAATGAGCAGTTCTTC.